This entry describes one TCR beta chain. Its antigen is as yet unknown. Time point given: week 11, during vaccination. The investigators gave 300 ug of mutant IDH1 20-mer peptide in each vaccine dose, together with topical imiquimod. Each astrocytoma in the donors was new, WHO grade 3 or 4, IDH1-mutant and ATRX-lost. Sequencing was performed with immunoSEQ multiplex PCR; in TCRdb, only in-frame clones are kept and a portion is missing. The sample lists fewer than 150,000 clones; roughly 90% were seen once. This entry belongs to a study of a mutant IDH1 vaccine in newly diagnosed glioma. Study-level information: Across weeks 1, 3, 5, 7, 11, 15, 19 and 23, patients received a vaccination each time, eight in all. Vaccine dosing followed radiotherapy by 4-6 weeks, or accompanied temozolomide cycles. Study-wide results and limits: Vaccine-induced immune responses occurred in over 80% of patients.

The material sequenced was PBMCs, taken from a glioma patient whose treatment included an IDH1 peptide vaccine. The sequence was obtained from a woman between 45 and 65 years old with glioma.

The CDR3 reads CASSEWGRRGHEQYF. Written as DNA, the CDR3 is TGTGCCAGCAGTGAATGGGGGCGCCGAGGCCACGAGCAGTACTTC. The chain combines TRBV2 with TRBJ2-7; weak D call: TRBD1 (6 bases). The V end lost 2 bases, the J end lost 5 bases, and 16 bases lay between the germline ends. Germline loops: CDR1 SNHLY, CDR2 FYNNEI. The CDR3 covers 15 residues. Full variable domain (rest looked up from reference TRBV2 and TRBJ2-7): EPEVTQTPSHQVTQMGQEVILRCVPISNHLYFYWYRQILGQKVEFLVSFYNNEISEKSEIFDDQFSVERPDGSNFTLKIRSTKLEDSAMYFCASSEWGRRGHEQYFGPGTRLTVT.